This entry concerns a single T cell receptor beta chain. TCRdb's table, derived via immunoSEQ multiplex PCR, lists solely in-frame clones and lacks some. Here the sample spans some 250,000 clones, 94% being singletons. This sample stems from a study of T cell responses to AZD1222 COVID-19 vaccine. The germline V gene encodes CDR1 SGHRS and CDR2 YFSETQ. This CDR3 region has 15 residues. J lost 4 bases, V lost 4 bases, and 9 bases had no gene match. This specimen was peripheral blood, taken 28 days after the second AZD1222 dose. This TCR was sampled from an adult who received the AZD1222 COVID-19 vaccine. The chain has TRBV5-1 and TRBJ1-1; 8 bases map to TRBD1. The CDR3 DNA reads as TGCGCCAGCAGCCCGTCAGGGGGCAGGGTCACTGAAGCTTTCTTT. Its translation: CASSPSGGRVTEAFF.